This T cell receptor (beta chain) derives from a study of beta chain features in type 1 diabetes. General observations from the study: Type 1 diabetes patients showed a moderate but significant shortening of TCRB CDR3s in all four CD4+ subsets.

Expressed TCRB transcripts were sequenced because the isolated RNA had all been reverse transcribed beforehand. The protocol was immunoSEQ multiplex PCR, while the TCRdb copy is restricted to in-frame clones and leaves out a portion. The sample has hundreds of thousands of clones; around an eighth are singletons. This clone appeared a few times. The target antigen is unknown. CDR1 MDHEN and CDR2 SYDVKM come from the germline V gene. The CDR3 is 13 amino acids. V was cut by 5 bases and J by 3 bases, with 11 bases left in between. Sequencing was done on a sample of naive CD4+ T cells from blood. This TCR came from a man aged 18-30 years with type 1 diabetes. J is TRBJ2-7 and V is TRBV28, with D maybe TRBD1 (5 bases). This CDR3 is CASSKGHHYEQYF. In DNA, the CDR3 is TGTGCCAGCAGTAAAGGACATCACTACGAGCAGTACTTC.